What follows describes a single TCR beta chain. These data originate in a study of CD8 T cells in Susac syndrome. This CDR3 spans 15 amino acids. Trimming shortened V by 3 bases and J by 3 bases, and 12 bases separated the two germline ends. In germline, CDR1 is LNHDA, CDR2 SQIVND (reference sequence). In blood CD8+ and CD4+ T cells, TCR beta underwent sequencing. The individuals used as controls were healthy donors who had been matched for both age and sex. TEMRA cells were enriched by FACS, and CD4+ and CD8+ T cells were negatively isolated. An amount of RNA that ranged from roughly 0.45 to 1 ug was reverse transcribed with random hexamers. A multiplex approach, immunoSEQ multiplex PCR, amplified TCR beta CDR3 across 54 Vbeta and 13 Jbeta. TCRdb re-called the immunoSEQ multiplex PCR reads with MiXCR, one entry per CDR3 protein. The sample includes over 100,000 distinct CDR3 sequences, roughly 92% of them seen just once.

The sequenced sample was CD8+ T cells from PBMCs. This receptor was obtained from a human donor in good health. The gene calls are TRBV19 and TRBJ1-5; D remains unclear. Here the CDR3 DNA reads TGTGCCAGTAGTATTACGAGCGGCCCCAATCAGCCCCAGCATTTT. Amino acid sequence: CASSITSGPNQPQHF.